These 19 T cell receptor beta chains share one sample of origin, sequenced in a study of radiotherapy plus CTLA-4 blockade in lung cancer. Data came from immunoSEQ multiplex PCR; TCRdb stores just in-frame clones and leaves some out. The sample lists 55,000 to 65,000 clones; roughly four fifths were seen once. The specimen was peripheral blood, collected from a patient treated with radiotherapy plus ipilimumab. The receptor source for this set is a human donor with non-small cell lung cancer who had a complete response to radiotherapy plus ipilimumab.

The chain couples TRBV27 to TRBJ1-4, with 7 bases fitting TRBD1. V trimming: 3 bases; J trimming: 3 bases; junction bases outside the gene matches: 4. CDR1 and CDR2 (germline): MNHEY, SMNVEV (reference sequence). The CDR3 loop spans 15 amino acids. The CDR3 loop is CASSLPGQPNEKLFF. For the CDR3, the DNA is TGTGCCAGCAGTTTGCCGGGACAGCCTAATGAAAAACTGTTTTTT.

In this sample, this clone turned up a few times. The CDR3 DNA sequence: TGTGCCAGCAGCTTTGCCGAAGGGGCGGATGGCTACACCTTC. Its translation: CASSFAEGADGYTF. The chain carries TRBV7-9 and TRBJ1-2; tentatively, D is TRBD1 (5 bases). V was clipped by 3 bases and J by 6 bases, with 14 bases between them. The CDR3 runs to 14 residues. From germline, CDR1 is SEHNR and CDR2 FQNEAQ (reference sequence).

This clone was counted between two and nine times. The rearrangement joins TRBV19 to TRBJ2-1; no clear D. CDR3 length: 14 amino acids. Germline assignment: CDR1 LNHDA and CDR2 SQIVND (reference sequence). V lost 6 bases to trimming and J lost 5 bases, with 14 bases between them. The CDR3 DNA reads TGTGCCAGTAGCACAGTACACATCAACAATGAGCAGTTCTTC. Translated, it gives CASSTVHINNEQFF.

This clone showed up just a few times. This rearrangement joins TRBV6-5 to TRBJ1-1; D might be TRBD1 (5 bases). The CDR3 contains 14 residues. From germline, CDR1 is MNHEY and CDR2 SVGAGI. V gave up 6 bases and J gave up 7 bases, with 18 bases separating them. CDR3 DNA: TGTGCCAGCAGGGGCTTTGTAGGGGCGAGTGAAGCTTTCTTT. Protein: CASRGFVGASEAFF.

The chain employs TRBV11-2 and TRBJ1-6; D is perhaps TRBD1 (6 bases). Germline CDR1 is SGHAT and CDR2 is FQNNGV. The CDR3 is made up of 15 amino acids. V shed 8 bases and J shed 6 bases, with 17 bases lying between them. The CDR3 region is CASAGLRGRNSPLHF. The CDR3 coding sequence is TGTGCCAGCGCGGGGTTGCGGGGGCGTAATTCACCCCTCCACTTT.

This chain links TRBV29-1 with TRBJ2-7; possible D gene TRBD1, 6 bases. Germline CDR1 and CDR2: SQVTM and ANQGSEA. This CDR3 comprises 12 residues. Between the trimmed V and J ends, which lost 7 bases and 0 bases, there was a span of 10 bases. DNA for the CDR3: TGCAGCGCAGAGGGGGACTCCTACGAGCAGTACTTC. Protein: CSAEGDSYEQYF.

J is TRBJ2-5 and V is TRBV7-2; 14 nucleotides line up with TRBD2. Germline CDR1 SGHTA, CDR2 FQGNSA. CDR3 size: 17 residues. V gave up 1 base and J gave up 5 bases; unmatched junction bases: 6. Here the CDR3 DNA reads TGTGCCAGCAGCTTAGGGGGACTAGCGGGAGTTTTGGAGACCCAGTACTTC. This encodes CASSLGGLAGVLETQYF.

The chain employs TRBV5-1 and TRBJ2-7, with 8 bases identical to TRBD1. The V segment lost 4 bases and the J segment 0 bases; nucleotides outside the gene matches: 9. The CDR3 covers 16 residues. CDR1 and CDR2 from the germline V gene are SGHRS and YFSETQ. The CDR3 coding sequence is TGCGCCAGCAGCCATATTTCCGGGACAGGCTCCTACGAGCAGTACTTC. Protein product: CASSHISGTGSYEQYF.

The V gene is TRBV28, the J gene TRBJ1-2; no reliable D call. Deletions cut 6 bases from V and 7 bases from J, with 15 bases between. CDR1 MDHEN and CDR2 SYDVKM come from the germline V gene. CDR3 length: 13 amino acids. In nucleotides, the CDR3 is TGTGCCAGCAGCCACGAGATTATGTTTGGCTACACCTTC. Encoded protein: CASSHEIMFGYTF.

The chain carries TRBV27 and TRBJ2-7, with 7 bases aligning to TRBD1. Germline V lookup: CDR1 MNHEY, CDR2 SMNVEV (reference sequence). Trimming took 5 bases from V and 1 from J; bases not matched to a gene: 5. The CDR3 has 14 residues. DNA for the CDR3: TGTGCCAGCAGTCCCCGGGACAGTTCCTACGAGCAGTACTTC. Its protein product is CASSPRDSSYEQYF.

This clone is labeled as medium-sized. Written as DNA, the CDR3 is TGTGCCAGCAGCTCGACTCTAAACTCCTATAATTCACCCCTCCACTTT. Protein sequence: CASSSTLNSYNSPLHF. The chain carries TRBV7-9 and TRBJ1-6, with unresolved D. The CDR3 runs to 16 residues. Looked up from germline, CDR1 is SEHNR and CDR2 is FQNEAQ (reference sequence). V was clipped by 4 bases and J by 0 bases, with 10 bases between them.

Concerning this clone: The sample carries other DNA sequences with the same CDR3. CDR3 nucleotides: TGTGCCAGCAGCTCCGGGGACGGGGGAGATACGCAGTATTTT. The encoded protein is CASSSGDGGDTQYF. This chain joins TRBV7-2 and TRBJ2-3; a weak D match, TRBD2 (6 bases). V shed 4 bases and J shed 5 bases, with 13 bases lying between them. Germline assignment: CDR1 SGHTA and CDR2 FQGNSA. CDR3 length: 14 residues.

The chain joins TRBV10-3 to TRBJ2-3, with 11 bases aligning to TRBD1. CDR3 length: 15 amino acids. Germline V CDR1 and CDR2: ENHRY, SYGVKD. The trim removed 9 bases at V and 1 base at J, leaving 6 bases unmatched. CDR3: CAIGTGGLRTDTQYF. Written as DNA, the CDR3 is TGTGCCATTGGGACAGGGGGACTCCGCACAGATACGCAGTATTTT.

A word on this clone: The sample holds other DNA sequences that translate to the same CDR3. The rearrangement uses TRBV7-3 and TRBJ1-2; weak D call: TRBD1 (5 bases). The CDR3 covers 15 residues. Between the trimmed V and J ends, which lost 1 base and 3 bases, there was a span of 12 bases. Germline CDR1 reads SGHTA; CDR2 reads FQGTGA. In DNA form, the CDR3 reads TGTGCCAGCAGCTTAAAGGTGGGGCAGGACTATGGCTACACCTTC. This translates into CASSLKVGQDYGYTF.

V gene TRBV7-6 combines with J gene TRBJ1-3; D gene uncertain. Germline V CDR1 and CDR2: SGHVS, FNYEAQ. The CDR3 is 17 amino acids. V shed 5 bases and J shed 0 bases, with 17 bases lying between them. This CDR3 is CASSRQERAFSGNTIYF. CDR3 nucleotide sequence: TGTGCCAGCAGCCGGCAAGAGCGGGCCTTCTCTGGAAACACCATATATTTT. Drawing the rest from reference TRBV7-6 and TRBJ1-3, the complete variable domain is GAGVSQSPRYKVTKRGQDVALRCDPISGHVSLYWYRQALGQGPEFLTYFNYEAQQDKSGLPNDRFSAERPEGSISTLTIQRTEQRDSAMYRCASSRQERAFSGNTIYFGEGSWLTVV.

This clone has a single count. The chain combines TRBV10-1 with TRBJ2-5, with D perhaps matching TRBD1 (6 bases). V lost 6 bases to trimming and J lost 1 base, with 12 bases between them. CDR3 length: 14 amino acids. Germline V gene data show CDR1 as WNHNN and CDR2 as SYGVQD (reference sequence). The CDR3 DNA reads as TGCGCCAGCAGCGGACAGCCCTTCCAAGAGACCCAGTACTTC. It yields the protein CASSGQPFQETQYF.

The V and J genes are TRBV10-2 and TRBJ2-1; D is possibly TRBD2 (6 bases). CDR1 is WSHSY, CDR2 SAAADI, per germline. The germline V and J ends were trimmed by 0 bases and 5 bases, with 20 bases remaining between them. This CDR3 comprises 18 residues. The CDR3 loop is CASSESSFGLATNNEQFF. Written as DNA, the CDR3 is TGCGCCAGCAGTGAGTCGAGTTTCGGGCTAGCGACGAACAATGAGCAGTTCTTC.

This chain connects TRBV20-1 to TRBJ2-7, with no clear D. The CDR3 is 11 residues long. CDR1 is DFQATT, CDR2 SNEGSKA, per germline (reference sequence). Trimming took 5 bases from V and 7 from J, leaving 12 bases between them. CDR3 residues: CSAGPTLEQYF. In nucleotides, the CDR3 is TGCAGTGCTGGTCCTACCCTAGAGCAGTACTTC.

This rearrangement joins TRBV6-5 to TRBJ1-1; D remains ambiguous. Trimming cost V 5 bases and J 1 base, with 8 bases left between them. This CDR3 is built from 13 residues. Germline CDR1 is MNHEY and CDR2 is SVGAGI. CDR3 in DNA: TGTGCCAGCAGTCCGGGTCAGAACACTGAAGCTTTCTTT. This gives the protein CASSPGQNTEAFF.